Each of the 14 T cell receptor beta chains below was sequenced from the same sample in a study of quantifying T cell responses using KT2 cells. Across the whole study: RNA was reverse transcribed with TCR alpha and beta constant-region primers.

The cDNA 3' end received a ligated oligonucleotide with a UMI. An equimolar mix of RC1.1 and RC1.2 primed the beta chain across TRBC1 and TRBC2. Each CDR3 protein is one row after TCRdb ran MiXCR on the UMI-ligation and nested PCR reads. Among 52,000 or so distinct CDR3 sequences listed, 9% to 15% were seen once. Material for sequencing was PBMCs spiked with cells of the T cell clone KT2. All receptors derive from a human donor.

This clonotype was observed a few times. The chain employs TRBV7-3 and TRBJ2-1; D remains unclear. The V end lost 2 bases, the J end lost 0 bases, and 11 bases lay between the germline ends. Germline CDR1 reads SGHTA; CDR2 reads FQGTGA. The CDR3 consists of 16 residues. DNA of the CDR3: TGTGCCAGCAGCTTAGAGTGGGGTAGCTCCTACAATGAGCAGTTCTTC. Translated, it gives CASSLEWGSSYNEQFF.

This clonotype turned up a few times. The rearrangement uses TRBV7-9 and TRBJ1-4; D may be TRBD1 (5 bases). Germline CDR1 is SEHNR and CDR2 is FQNEAQ (reference sequence). Trimming shortened V by 5 bases and J by 8 bases, and 18 bases separated the two germline ends. The CDR3 is made up of 15 amino acids. CDR3: CASSTLATGAEKLFF. In nucleotides, the CDR3 is TGTGCCAGCAGCACCCTAGCCACAGGTGCAGAAAAACTGTTTTTT.

This clonotype was detected only a few times. The J gene is TRBJ2-7, the V gene TRBV7-6; 8 bases align to TRBD1. This CDR3 contains 14 residues. J was trimmed by 4 bases and V by 2 bases; bases with no gene match: 4. Germline values: CDR1 SGHVS, CDR2 FNYEAQ. The CDR3 spells CASSLQGAAYEQYF. DNA for the CDR3: TGTGCCAGCAGCTTACAGGGGGCGGCGTACGAGCAGTACTTC. Together with reference TRBV7-6 and TRBJ2-7, the CDR3 gives the full variable domain: GAGVSQSPRYKVTKRGQDVALRCDPISGHVSLYWYRQALGQGPEFLTYFNYEAQQDKSGLPNDRFSAERPEGSISTLTIQRTEQRDSAMYRCASSLQGAAYEQYFGPGTRLTVT.

This sequence joins TRBV2 and TRBJ1-4, with D perhaps matching TRBD1 (5 bases). This CDR3 comprises 15 residues. V was trimmed by 0 bases and J by 8 bases, leaving 13 bases between them. Germline values: CDR1 SNHLY, CDR2 FYNNEI. CDR3 residues: CASSEAGTRAEKLFF. Here the CDR3 DNA reads TGTGCCAGCAGTGAAGCCGGGACCAGGGCGGAAAAACTGTTTTTT.

This clonotype came up a few times. The V and J genes are TRBV10-1 and TRBJ2-1, with TRBD2 matching 8 bases. The CDR3 spans 16 residues. Germline values: CDR1 WNHNN, CDR2 SYGVQD (reference sequence). The J segment lost 4 bases and the V segment lost 5 bases, leaving 10 bases of the junction unmatched. CDR3 protein: CASSRITAGGYNEQFF. CDR3 DNA: TGCGCCAGCAGTAGGATAACGGCGGGGGGATACAATGAGCAGTTCTTC.

The chain couples TRBV4-1 to TRBJ2-5, with D possibly being TRBD1 (6 bases). This CDR3 comprises 12 residues. Trimming left V 6 bases short and J 5 bases short, with 10 bases between. Germline V gives CDR1 MGHRA, CDR2 YSYEKL. The CDR3 DNA follows: TGCGCCAGCAGTTACGACAGGGAGACCCAGTACTTC. This encodes CASSYDRETQYF.

This clonotype was observed a few times. This chain links TRBV7-2 with TRBJ1-1; the match to TRBD1 covers 7 bases. The V gene end was trimmed by 5 bases and the J gene end by 8 bases; junction bases not matched to a gene: 14. This CDR3 contains 15 residues. Germline V CDR1 and CDR2: SGHTA, FQGNSA. The DNA for the CDR3 is TGTGCCAGCAGCCCCACGACAGGGAGAGTCAACGAAGCTTTCTTT. Protein: CASSPTTGRVNEAFF.

The sample holds many counts of this clonotype. This chain uses TRBV13 with TRBJ2-1; no firm D call. Between the trimmed V and J ends, which lost 5 bases and 6 bases, there was a span of 8 bases. This CDR3 has 12 residues. The germline gives CDR1 PRHDT, CDR2 FYEKMQ (reference sequence). This CDR3 is CASSRLGNEQFF. In nucleotides, the CDR3 is TGTGCCAGCAGCCGCCTAGGCAATGAGCAGTTCTTC.

This clonotype has a single count. The chain is built from TRBV14 and TRBJ2-3; D ambiguous. The CDR3 consists of 14 residues. V was trimmed by 0 bases and J by 6 bases, leaving 10 bases between them. The V gene's germline CDR1 is SGHDN and CDR2 FVKESK. The CDR3 spells CASSQDYGPDTQYF. Here the CDR3 DNA reads TGTGCCAGCAGCCAAGATTACGGGCCTGATACGCAGTATTTT. Full variable domain (rest looked up from reference TRBV14 and TRBJ2-3): EAGVTQFPSHSVIEKGQTVTLRCDPISGHDNLYWYRRVMGKEIKFLLHFVKESKQDESGMPNNRFLAERTGGTYSTLKVQPAELEDSGVYFCASSQDYGPDTQYFGPGTRLTVL.

This clonotype came up a few times. The gene calls are TRBV6-1 and TRBJ2-4; TRBD1 is a possible D gene (5 bases). V was clipped by 2 bases and J by 5 bases, with 16 bases between them. From germline, CDR1 is MNHNS and CDR2 SASEGT. This CDR3 region has 16 residues. The CDR3 region is CASSEWAGSAQNIQYF. Written as DNA, the CDR3 is TGTGCCAGCAGTGAATGGGCAGGGTCCGCTCAAAACATTCAGTACTTC.

The V call is TRBV5-6, the J call TRBJ2-7; 12 nucleotides agree with TRBD2. With V trimmed by 3 bases and J by 6 bases, 7 bases remained unmatched. Germline V gene data show CDR1 as SGHDT and CDR2 as YYEEEE. CDR3 length: 15 amino acids. CDR3 in amino acids: CASSYPSGGAGEQYF. CDR3 in DNA: TGTGCCAGCAGCTATCCTAGCGGGGGGGCCGGCGAGCAGTACTTC.

This clonotype was counted at least ten times. V is TRBV7-2 and J is TRBJ1-5; D unresolved. Germline V lookup: CDR1 SGHTA, CDR2 FQGNSA. This CDR3 spans 14 amino acids. V was clipped by 6 bases and J by 4 bases, with 13 bases between them. CDR3: CASSPMATNQPQHF. In nucleotides, the CDR3 is TGTGCCAGCAGTCCCATGGCGACTAATCAGCCCCAGCATTTT.

This clonotype showed up just a few times. The chain has TRBV4-2 and TRBJ2-7; a possible D gene is TRBD1 (6 bases). The CDR3 covers 15 residues. Germline V gene data show CDR1 as LGHNA and CDR2 as YNFKEQ. Trimming left V 3 bases short and J 7 bases short, with 19 bases between. CDR3 in DNA: TGTGCCAGCAGCCAGGAACCGACAGGCCCCGGGGAGCAGTACTTC. Translated: CASSQEPTGPGEQYF.

In this sample, this clonotype turned up many times. V gene TRBV3-1 combines with J gene TRBJ2-7; 14 bases are shared with TRBD2. V dropped 6 bases and J dropped 2; count of bases not matched to a gene: 12. The CDR3 runs to 18 residues. Germline V gene lookup returns CDR1 LGHDT and CDR2 YNNKEL (reference sequence). CDR3 in DNA: TGTGCCAGCAGTACGGGACCGGGACTAGCGGGAGCGACCTACGAGCAGTACTTC. It codes for CASSTGPGLAGATYEQYF.